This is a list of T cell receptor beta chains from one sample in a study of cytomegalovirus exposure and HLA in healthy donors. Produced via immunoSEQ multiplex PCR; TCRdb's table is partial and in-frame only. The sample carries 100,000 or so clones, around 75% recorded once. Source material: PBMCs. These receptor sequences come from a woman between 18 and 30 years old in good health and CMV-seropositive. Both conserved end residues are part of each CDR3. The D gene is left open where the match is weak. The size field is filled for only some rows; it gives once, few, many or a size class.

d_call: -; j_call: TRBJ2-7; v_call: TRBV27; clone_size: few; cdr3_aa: CASSLEGISYEQYF; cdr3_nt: TGTGCCAGCAGTTTAGAGGGCATCTCCTACGAGCAGTACTTC
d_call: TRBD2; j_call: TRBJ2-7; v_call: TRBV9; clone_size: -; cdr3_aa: CASSGGLAASGEQYF; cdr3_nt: TGTGCCAGCAGCGGGGGACTAGCGGCCAGTGGGGAGCAGTACTTC
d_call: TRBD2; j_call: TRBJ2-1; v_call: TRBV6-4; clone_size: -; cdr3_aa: CASSDGTSGSYNEQFF; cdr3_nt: TGTGCCAGCAGTGACGGGACTAGCGGGAGTTACAATGAGCAGTTCTTC
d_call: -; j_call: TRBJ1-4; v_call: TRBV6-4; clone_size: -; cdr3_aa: CASSRRMGEKLFF; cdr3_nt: TGTGCCAGCAGTCGGAGGATGGGGGAAAAACTGTTTTTT
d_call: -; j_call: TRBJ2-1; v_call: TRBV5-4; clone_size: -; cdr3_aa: CASSLVLATEQFF; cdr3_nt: TGTGCCAGCAGCTTGGTATTAGCGACTGAGCAGTTCTTC
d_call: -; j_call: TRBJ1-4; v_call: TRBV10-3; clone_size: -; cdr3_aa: CAISGGEGQTNEKLFF; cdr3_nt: TGTGCCATCAGCGGGGGGGAAGGACAGACTAATGAAAAACTGTTTTTT
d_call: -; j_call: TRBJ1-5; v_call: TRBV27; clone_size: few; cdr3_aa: CASSPDQPQHF; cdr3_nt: TGTGCCAGCAGTCCTGATCAGCCCCAGCATTTT
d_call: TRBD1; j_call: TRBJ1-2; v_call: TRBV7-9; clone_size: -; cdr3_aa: CASSRDSSYGYTF; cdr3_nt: TGTGCCAGCAGCCGGGACAGTTCCTATGGCTACACCTTC
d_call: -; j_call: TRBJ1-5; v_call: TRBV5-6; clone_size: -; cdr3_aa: CASSFLGDQPQHF; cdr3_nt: TGTGCCAGCAGCTTTCTAGGGGATCAGCCCCAGCATTTT
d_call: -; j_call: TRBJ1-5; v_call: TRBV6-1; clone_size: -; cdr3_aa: CASSGSGAQPQHF; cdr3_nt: TGTGCCAGCAGTGGGTCAGGCGCTCAGCCCCAGCATTTT
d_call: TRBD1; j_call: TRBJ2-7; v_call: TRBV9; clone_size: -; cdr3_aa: CASSKIGTGGYEQYF; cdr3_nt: TGTGCCAGCAGCAAAATCGGGACAGGGGGCTACGAGCAGTACTTC
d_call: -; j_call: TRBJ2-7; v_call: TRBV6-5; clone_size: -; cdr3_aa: CASSYSNLYEQYF; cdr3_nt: TGTGCCAGCAGTTACTCGAACCTCTACGAGCAGTACTTC
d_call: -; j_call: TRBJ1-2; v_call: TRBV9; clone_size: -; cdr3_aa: CASSPWEDYGYTF; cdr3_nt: TGTGCCAGCAGCCCGTGGGAGGACTATGGCTACACCTTC
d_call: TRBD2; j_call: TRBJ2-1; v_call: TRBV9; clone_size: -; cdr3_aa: CASSVGAGTSGRDEQFF; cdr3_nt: TGTGCCAGCAGCGTAGGTGCCGGGACTAGCGGGAGAGATGAGCAGTTCTTC
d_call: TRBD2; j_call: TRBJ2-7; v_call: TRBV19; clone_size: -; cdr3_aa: CASSGLAGGTYEQYF; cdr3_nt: TGTGCCAGTAGCGGACTAGCGGGAGGAACCTACGAGCAGTACTTC
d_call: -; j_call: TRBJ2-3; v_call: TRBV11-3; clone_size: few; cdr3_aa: CASSLGAADTQYF; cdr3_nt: TGTGCCAGCAGCTTAGGGGCCGCGGATACGCAGTATTTT
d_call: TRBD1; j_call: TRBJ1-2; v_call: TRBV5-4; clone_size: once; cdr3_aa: CASRLGTGGYYGYTF; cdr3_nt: TGTGCCAGCAGACTCGGGACAGGGGGATACTATGGCTACACCTTC
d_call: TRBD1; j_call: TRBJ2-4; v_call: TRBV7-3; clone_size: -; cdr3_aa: CASSSPGQDDIQYF; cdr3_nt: TGTGCCAGCAGCTCACCGGGACAGGATGACATTCAGTACTTC
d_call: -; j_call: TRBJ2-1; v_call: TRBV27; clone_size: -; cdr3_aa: CASGAGLAVSSYNEQFF; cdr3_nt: TGTGCCAGCGGAGCCGGCTTAGCGGTTAGCTCCTACAATGAGCAGTTCTTC
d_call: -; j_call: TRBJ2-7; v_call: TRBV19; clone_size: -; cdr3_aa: CASSGLAPYEQYF; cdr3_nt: TGTGCCAGTAGTGGATTAGCGCCCTACGAGCAGTACTTC
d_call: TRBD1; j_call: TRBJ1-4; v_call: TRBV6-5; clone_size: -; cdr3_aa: CASKAGGATNEKLFF; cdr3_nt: TGTGCCAGCAAGGCAGGGGGCGCGACTAATGAAAAACTGTTTTTT
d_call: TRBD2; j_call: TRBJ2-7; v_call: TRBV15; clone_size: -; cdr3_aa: CATSRTSGMGEQYF; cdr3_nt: TGTGCCACCAGCAGGACTAGCGGGATGGGGGAGCAGTACTTC
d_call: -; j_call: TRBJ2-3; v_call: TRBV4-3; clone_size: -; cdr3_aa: CASSQQGGVGTDTQYF; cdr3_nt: TGCGCCAGCAGCCAACAGGGCGGAGTTGGCACAGATACGCAGTATTTT
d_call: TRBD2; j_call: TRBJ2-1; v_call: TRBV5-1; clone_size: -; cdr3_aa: CASSSLAGGPLDEQFF; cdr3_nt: TGCGCCAGCAGCTCGTTAGCGGGAGGGCCCTTAGATGAGCAGTTCTTC
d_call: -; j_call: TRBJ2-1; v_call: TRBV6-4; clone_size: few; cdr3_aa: CASSDSGAGEGNEQFF; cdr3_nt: TGTGCCAGCAGTGACTCGGGGGCGGGAGAAGGCAATGAGCAGTTCTTC
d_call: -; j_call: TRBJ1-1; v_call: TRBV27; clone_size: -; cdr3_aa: CASSRQVNTEAFF; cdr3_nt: TGTGCCAGCAGTAGACAGGTGAACACTGAAGCTTTCTTT
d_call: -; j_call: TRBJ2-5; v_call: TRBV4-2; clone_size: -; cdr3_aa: CASSQDAGAGETQYF; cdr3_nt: TGTGCCAGCAGCCAAGATGCGGGGGCGGGAGAGACCCAGTACTTC
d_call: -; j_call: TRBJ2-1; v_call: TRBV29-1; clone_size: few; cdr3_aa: CSVEASSGEQFF; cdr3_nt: TGCAGCGTTGAAGCTAGCAGCGGTGAGCAGTTCTTC
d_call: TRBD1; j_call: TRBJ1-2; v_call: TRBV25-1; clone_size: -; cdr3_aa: CASSPTGEYGYTF; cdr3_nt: TGTGCCAGCAGCCCCACAGGGGAATATGGCTACACCTTC
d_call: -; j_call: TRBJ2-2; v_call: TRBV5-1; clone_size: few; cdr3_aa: CASSSQLVGTGELFF; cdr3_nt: TGCGCCAGCAGCTCCCAACTAGTGGGCACCGGGGAGCTGTTTTTT
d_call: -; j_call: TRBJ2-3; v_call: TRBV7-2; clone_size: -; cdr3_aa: CASSKQVAGTDTQYF; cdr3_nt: TGTGCCAGCAGCAAACAGGTCGCGGGGACAGATACGCAGTATTTT
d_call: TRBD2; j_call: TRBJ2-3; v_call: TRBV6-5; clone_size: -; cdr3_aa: CASNRLAGGDTQYF; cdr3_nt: TGTGCCAGCAACAGACTAGCGGGAGGGGATACGCAGTATTTT
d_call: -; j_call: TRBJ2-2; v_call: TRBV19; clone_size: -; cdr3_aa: CASSPRAVDTGELFF; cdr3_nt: TGTGCCAGTTCCCCGAGGGCGGTAGACACCGGGGAGCTGTTTTTT
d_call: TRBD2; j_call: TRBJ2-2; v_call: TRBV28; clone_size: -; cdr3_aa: CASRLTSGRAGELFF; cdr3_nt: TGTGCCAGCAGATTGACTAGCGGGAGGGCCGGGGAGCTGTTTTTT
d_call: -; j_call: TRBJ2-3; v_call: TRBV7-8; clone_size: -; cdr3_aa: CASSSWGGTSTDTQYF; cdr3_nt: TGTGCCAGCAGCTCCTGGGGCGGGACCTCCACAGATACGCAGTATTTT
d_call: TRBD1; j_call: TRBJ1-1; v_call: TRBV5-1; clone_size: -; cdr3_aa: CASSPGGTLNTEAFF; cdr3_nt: TGCGCCAGCAGCCCAGGGGGGACTTTGAACACTGAAGCTTTCTTT
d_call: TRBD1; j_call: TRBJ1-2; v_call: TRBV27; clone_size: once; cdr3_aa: CASSLKTGYGYTF; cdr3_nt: TGTGCCAGCAGTTTAAAGACAGGGTATGGCTACACCTTC
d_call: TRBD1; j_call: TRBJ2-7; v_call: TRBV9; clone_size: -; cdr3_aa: CASSVGDRGSYEQYF; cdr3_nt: TGTGCCAGCAGCGTAGGGGACAGGGGTAGCTACGAGCAGTACTTC
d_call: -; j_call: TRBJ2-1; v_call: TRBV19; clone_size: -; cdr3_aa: CASNPGSHEQFF; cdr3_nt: TGTGCCAGTAATCCGGGATCTCATGAGCAGTTCTTC
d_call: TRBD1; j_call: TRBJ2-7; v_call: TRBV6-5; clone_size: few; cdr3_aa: CASRQQGDEQYF; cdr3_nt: TGTGCCAGCAGGCAACAGGGGGACGAGCAGTACTTC
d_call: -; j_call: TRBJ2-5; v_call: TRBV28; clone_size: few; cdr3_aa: CASESPGQRETQYF; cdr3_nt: TGTGCCAGTGAGTCTCCCGGACAGAGAGAGACCCAGTACTTC
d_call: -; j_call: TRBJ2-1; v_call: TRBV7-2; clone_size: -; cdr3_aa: CASSPQGGNEQFF; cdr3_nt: TGTGCCAGCAGCCCTCAAGGAGGAAATGAGCAGTTCTTC
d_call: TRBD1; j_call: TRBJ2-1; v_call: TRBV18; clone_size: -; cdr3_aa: CASSNRGSYNEQFF; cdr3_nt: TGTGCCAGCTCGAACAGGGGCTCCTACAATGAGCAGTTCTTC
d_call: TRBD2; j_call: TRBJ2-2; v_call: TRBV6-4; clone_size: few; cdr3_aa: CASSELAGGSNTGELFF; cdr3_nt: TGTGCCAGCAGTGAACTAGCGGGAGGATCCAACACCGGGGAGCTGTTTTTT
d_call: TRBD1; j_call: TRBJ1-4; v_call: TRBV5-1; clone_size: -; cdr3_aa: CASSLTGATNEKLFF; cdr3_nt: TGCGCCAGCAGCCTGACAGGGGCAACTAATGAAAAACTGTTTTTT
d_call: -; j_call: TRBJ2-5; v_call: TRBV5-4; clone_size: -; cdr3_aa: CASSLDGGLETQYF; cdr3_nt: TGTGCCAGCAGCTTGGACGGTGGGCTCGAGACCCAGTACTTC
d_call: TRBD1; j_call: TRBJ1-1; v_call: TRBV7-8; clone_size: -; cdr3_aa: CASSLGTGNNEAFF; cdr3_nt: TGTGCCAGCAGCTTAGGGACAGGGAACAATGAAGCTTTCTTT